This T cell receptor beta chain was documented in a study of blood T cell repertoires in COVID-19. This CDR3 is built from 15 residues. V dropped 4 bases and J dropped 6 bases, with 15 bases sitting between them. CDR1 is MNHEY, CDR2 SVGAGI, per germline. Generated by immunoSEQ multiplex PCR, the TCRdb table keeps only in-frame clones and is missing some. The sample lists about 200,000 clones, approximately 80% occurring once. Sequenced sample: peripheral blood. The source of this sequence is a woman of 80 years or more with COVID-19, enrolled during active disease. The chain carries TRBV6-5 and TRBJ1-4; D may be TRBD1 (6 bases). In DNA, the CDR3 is TGTGCCAGCAGTTCCCGCGGGGGGCGTGATGAAAAACTGTTTTTT. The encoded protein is CASSSRGGRDEKLFF.